Described below is a single T cell receptor (beta chain) sequence and its context. These data originate in a study of blood T cell repertoires in COVID-19. Study as a whole: T cells, B-cell-depleted T cells, or PBMCs provided the cDNA or gDNA that served as material.

Assignments of participants to cohorts depended upon their own reported clinical history. CDR1 and CDR2 (germline): LGHDT, YNNKEL (reference sequence). CDR3 length equals 15 residues. V lost 1 base to trimming and J lost 1 base, with 11 bases between them. The protocol was immunoSEQ multiplex PCR, while the TCRdb copy is restricted to in-frame clones and leaves out a portion. In the table there are 260,000 or so clones, roughly four fifths of which are singletons. This TCR was sampled from a middle-aged woman who had been exposed to COVID-19. The sequenced sample consisted of PBMCs or T cells enriched from blood (not recorded which). The chain carries TRBV3-1 (or the pseudogene TRBV3-2) and TRBJ2-7; TRBD1 is a possible D gene (5 bases). For the CDR3, the DNA is TGTGCCAGCAGCCAAGGTTATGACAGTTCCTACGAGCAGTACTTC. Translating it yields CASSQGYDSSYEQYF.